This record covers a single TCR beta chain. The CDR3 extends over 12 amino acids. V trimming: 6 bases; J trimming: 9 bases; junction bases outside the gene matches: 10. Germline lookup yields CDR1 DFQATT and CDR2 SNEGSKA (reference sequence). Unique molecular identifiers tagged the TCRbeta library. TCRdb called the PCR reads again in MiXCR, with one record for every CDR3 protein. The table lists 800,000 to 1,000,000 distinct CDR3 sequences, roughly 31% of them singletons, with about 28% in the top ten. This sample was taken from a study of T-cell reconstitution after alpha-beta-depleted transplantation in children.

This chain joins TRBV20-1 and TRBJ2-7; 8 nucleotides match TRBD2. The sequencing used PBMCs, mostly from graft donor cells, collected 360 days after TCRalphabeta/CD19-depleted stem cell transplant. This receptor was taken from a boy younger than two who had a stem cell transplant for SCID, so the T cells may come from the graft donor. The CDR3 nucleotides are TGCAGTGCCCGAGGACGGCTAGCGGGGCAGTACTTC. It specifies CSARGRLAGQYF.